Following are 18 T cell receptor beta chains from one sample sequenced in a study of shared clonotypes between healthy human individuals. Measured with immunoSEQ multiplex PCR; TCRdb has only the in-frame clones, and not every one. The table records approximately 530,000 clones, about 96% of them present only once. Sequencing was done on a sample of naive CD4+ T cells sorted from blood. Documented subset: CD45RA+ positively selected. The source is a woman aged 25 to 45 in good health.

V usage is TRBV5-1 and J usage is TRBJ1-3; D unclear. The ends were cut back, 3 bases at V and 0 bases at J, with 16 bases in the middle. Per germline, CDR1 SGHRS and CDR2 YFSETQ. The CDR3 loop spans 17 amino acids. CDR3 amino acids: CASSSWGGQSSGNTIYF. In DNA, the CDR3 is TGCGCCAGCAGCTCGTGGGGAGGGCAAAGCTCTGGAAACACCATATATTTT.

This chain joins TRBV2 and TRBJ2-1; D unresolved. The CDR3 length is 13 residues. Per germline, CDR1 SNHLY and CDR2 FYNNEI. V lost 3 bases, J lost 6 bases, and 9 bases lay in between. The CDR3 reads CASSDPPSNEQFF. The CDR3, as DNA: TGTGCCAGCAGTGACCCCCCCAGCAATGAGCAGTTCTTC.

This clone was observed once. In the same sample, other DNA sequences code for this CDR3. V gene TRBV7-9 combines with J gene TRBJ1-1, with D tentatively TRBD1 (5 bases). V gave up 5 bases and J gave up 2 bases, with 9 bases separating them. The CDR3 extends over 13 amino acids. The germline V gene has CDR1 SEHNR and CDR2 FQNEAQ (reference sequence). In DNA form, the CDR3 reads TGTGCCAGCAGCCTACAGGTAAACACTGAAGCTTTCTTT. Its translation: CASSLQVNTEAFF.

V is TRBV15 and J is TRBJ2-1, with 8 bases that match TRBD2. V gave up 1 base and J gave up 7 bases; unmatched junction bases: 9. CDR3 length equals 16 residues. Germline V gene data show CDR1 as LNHNV and CDR2 as YYDKDF (reference sequence). The CDR3: CATSRGPGGPGNEQFF. The CDR3 nucleotides are TGTGCCACCAGCAGAGGGCCGGGAGGGCCGGGGAATGAGCAGTTCTTC. The entire variable domain, with the rest obtained from reference TRBV15 and TRBJ2-1, is as follows: DAMVIQNPRYQVTQFGKPVTLSCSQTLNHNVMYWYQQKSSQAPKLLFHYYDKDFNNEADTPDNFQSRRPNTSFCFLDIRSPGLGDTAMYLCATSRGPGGPGNEQFFGPGTRLTVL.

This chain connects TRBV2 to TRBJ2-1; D possibly corresponds to TRBD2 (5 bases). This CDR3 is built from 15 residues. CDR1 is SNHLY, CDR2 FYNNEI, per germline. V lost 10 bases and J lost 8, with 24 bases in between. The CDR3 DNA follows: TGTGCCACCTCGCTGGCGGGCGGCAGTGGGGATGAGCAGTTCTTC. It encodes CATSLAGGSGDEQFF.

This chain links TRBV7-9 with TRBJ1-4; possibly TRBD1 for D (5 bases). Germline V gene lookup returns CDR1 SEHNR and CDR2 FQNEAQ (reference sequence). The CDR3 contains 16 residues. Trimming shortened V by 4 bases and J by 5 bases, and 17 bases separated the two germline ends. As DNA, the CDR3 is TGTGCCAGCAGCTCCCGGGGGGAGGCCCCAAATGAAAAACTGTTTTTT. Amino acids: CASSSRGEAPNEKLFF.

This sequence joins TRBV19 and TRBJ1-2; TRBD1 is a possible D gene (5 bases). Germline V gives CDR1 LNHDA, CDR2 SQIVND (reference sequence). Trimming shortened V by 4 bases and J by 8 bases, and 17 bases separated the two germline ends. This CDR3 is 14 amino acids long. DNA for the CDR3: TGTGCCAGTAGTACCAATTCGGGGGAGGGAGGCTACACCTTC. Translation: CASSTNSGEGGYTF.

The chain has TRBV5-1 and TRBJ2-6, with a possible D match to TRBD1 (5 bases). Germline CDR1 and CDR2: SGHRS and YFSETQ. V was shortened by 2 bases and J by 0 bases, with 12 bases between the two germline ends. This CDR3 contains 17 residues. CDR3 nucleotide sequence: TGCGCCAGCAGCTTACGATCAGGGAACTCTGGGGCCAACGTCCTGACTTTC. It encodes CASSLRSGNSGANVLTF.

The V call is TRBV15, the J call TRBJ2-7; D call uncertain. The ends were cut back, 3 bases at V and 0 bases at J, with 9 bases in the middle. Germline CDR1 LNHNV, CDR2 YYDKDF (reference sequence). This CDR3 spans 14 amino acids. Here the CDR3 DNA reads TGTGCCACCAGCAGCAGTCCCAGCTCCTACGAGCAGTACTTC. Amino acids: CATSSSPSSYEQYF. The variable domain in full, completed from reference TRBV15 and TRBJ2-7, reads DAMVIQNPRYQVTQFGKPVTLSCSQTLNHNVMYWYQQKSSQAPKLLFHYYDKDFNNEADTPDNFQSRRPNTSFCFLDIRSPGLGDTAMYLCATSSSPSSYEQYFGPGTRLTVT.

The rearrangement joins TRBV29-1 to TRBJ2-5; TRBD1 matches at 8 bases. Looked up from germline, CDR1 is SQVTM and CDR2 is ANQGSEA. CDR3 size: 12 residues. The V gene end was trimmed by 5 bases and the J gene end by 4 bases; junction bases not matched to a gene: 3. CDR3 residues: CSVKTGVETQYF. In nucleotides, the CDR3 is TGCAGCGTTAAGACAGGGGTAGAGACCCAGTACTTC.

For the CDR3, the DNA is TGTGCCAGCAGCCCCGCGCGGGTGGAGACTCAAAGCTCCTACAATGAGCAGTTCTTC. Its protein is CASSPARVETQSSYNEQFF. This chain joins TRBV7-2 and TRBJ2-1; perhaps TRBD2 as D (5 bases). Trimming removed 5 bases from V and 0 bases from J, with 23 bases in between. The CDR3 consists of 19 residues. The germline V gene has CDR1 SGHTA and CDR2 FQGNSA.

The chain has TRBV6-1 and TRBJ2-7, with D tentatively TRBD1 (6 bases). From germline, CDR1 is MNHNS and CDR2 SASEGT. V lost 1 base, J lost 0 bases, and 7 bases lay in between. This CDR3 has 14 amino acids. In nucleotides, the CDR3 is TGTGCCAGCAGTGAAGGGACAGCCTCCTACGAGCAGTACTTC. Translating it yields CASSEGTASYEQYF.

This clone was detected only a few times. The chain is built from TRBV10-1 and TRBJ2-7; D may be TRBD2 (6 bases). Per the germline V gene, CDR1 is WNHNN and CDR2 is SYGVQD (reference sequence). Trimming pared 4 bases from V and 2 bases from J, leaving 9 bases between. CDR3 length: 13 residues. CDR3 residues: CASSAEGPYEQYF. Written as DNA, the CDR3 is TGCGCCAGCAGTGCGGAGGGTCCCTACGAGCAGTACTTC.

The V and J genes are TRBV18 and TRBJ2-7; a possible D gene is TRBD1 (6 bases). CDR3 length equals 15 residues. Germline V gene sequence: CDR1 KGHSH, CDR2 LQKENI. The ends were cut back, 3 bases at V and 5 bases at J, with 17 bases in the middle. The CDR3 sequence: CASSPSVDRHHEQYF. CDR3 sequence (DNA): TGTGCCAGCTCACCCAGCGTCGACAGGCATCACGAGCAGTACTTC.

J is TRBJ1-1 and V is TRBV14, with a weak D call TRBD1 (5 bases). The CDR3 loop spans 14 amino acids. Germline V CDR1 and CDR2: SGHDN, FVKESK. Trimming pared 2 bases from V and 8 bases from J, leaving 15 bases between. The CDR3 sequence: CASSQFLGTVEAFF. DNA for the CDR3: TGTGCCAGCAGCCAATTTTTAGGGACCGTGGAAGCTTTCTTT.

CDR3 nucleotides: TGTGCCTGGAGTCTACCGGGACACACTGAAGCTTTCTTT. It translates to CAWSLPGHTEAFF. The chain joins TRBV30 to TRBJ1-1; D may be TRBD1 (5 bases). The CDR3 length is 13 residues. From germline, CDR1 is GTSNPN and CDR2 SVGIG (reference sequence). The V and J ends lost 2 bases and 3 bases respectively, with 10 bases between them. Full variable domain (rest looked up from reference TRBV30 and TRBJ1-1): SQTIHQWPATLVQPVGSPLSLECTVEGTSNPNLYWYRQAAGRGLQLLFYSVGIGQISSEVPQNLSASRPQDRQFILSSKKLLLSDSGFYLCAWSLPGHTEAFFGQGTRLTVV.

This chain joins TRBV18 and TRBJ2-7; weak D call: TRBD1 (5 bases). Trimming took 0 bases from V and 7 from J, leaving 16 bases between them. The CDR3 totals 15 residues. Germline loops: CDR1 KGHSH, CDR2 LQKENI. The CDR3 loop is CASSPPRPGNWEQYF. CDR3 nucleotides: TGTGCCAGCTCACCACCTCGGCCAGGGAATTGGGAGCAGTACTTC.

V gene TRBV28 combines with J gene TRBJ2-2; 12 bases are shared with TRBD2. CDR3 size: 16 residues. V lost 3 bases, J lost 5 bases, and 4 bases stayed unmatched. Per the germline V gene, CDR1 is MDHEN and CDR2 is SYDVKM. The CDR3 spells CASSLTSGSSTGELFF. CDR3 nucleotide sequence: TGTGCCAGCAGTTTGACTAGCGGGAGTTCAACCGGGGAGCTGTTTTTT.